The following is a T cell receptor (beta chain) sequence with its context. Its antigen is unknown. This entry belongs to a study of T cell responses to AZD1222 COVID-19 vaccine. The repertoire was sequenced with immunoSEQ multiplex PCR; TCRdb's copy has only in-frame clones and lacks some. Counted here are approximately 150,000 clones, more than 90% occurring once; the ten biggest clones make up about 3.6%. Points from the study as a whole: Reports say nearly half of spike-specific TCRs go after unmutated variant regions. Spike-specific TCR breadth rose after two AZD1222 doses, and depth rose as well. Of the AZD1222 recipients, only 5 or 6 were seropositive at baseline. Mostly white British, mostly female donors; authors suggested clonal diversity may be underestimated.

V was pared by 7 bases and J by 5 bases, with 14 bases between. There are 14 residues in the CDR3. The germline CDR1 and CDR2 sequences are SEHNR and FQNEAQ (reference sequence). The sequenced sample was peripheral blood, obtained 28 days after the second AZD1222 dose. The V and J genes are TRBV7-9 and TRBJ2-2; unclear D gene. The TCR originated in an adult who received the AZD1222 COVID-19 vaccine. CDR3 coding DNA: TGTGCCAGCACCAAAACTCTAGTGACCGGGGAGCTGTTTTTT. It codes for CASTKTLVTGELFF.